Listed here are 21 T cell receptor beta chains from one sample, sequenced in a study of blood T cell repertoires in COVID-19. Sequencing was performed with immunoSEQ multiplex PCR; in TCRdb, only in-frame clones are kept and a portion is missing. The repertoire holds around 68,000 clones, with approximately 78% as singletons. The sample comprised peripheral blood. These receptors came from a human donor in a cohort sampled during active COVID-19.

The chain joins TRBV7-6 to TRBJ1-5, with D unclear. Germline CDR1 reads SGHVS; CDR2 reads FNYEAQ. V shed 5 bases and J shed 3 bases, with 8 bases lying between them. This CDR3 has 13 amino acids. The chain's CDR3 is CASSPTANQPQHF. CDR3 coding DNA: TGTGCCAGCAGCCCTACAGCCAATCAGCCCCAGCATTTT. The full variable domain, with the rest looked up from reference TRBV7-6 and TRBJ1-5, is GAGVSQSPRYKVTKRGQDVALRCDPISGHVSLYWYRQALGQGPEFLTYFNYEAQQDKSGLPNDRFSAERPEGSISTLTIQRTEQRDSAMYRCASSPTANQPQHFGDGTRLSIL.

The V and J genes are TRBV9 and TRBJ2-7, with 7 nucleotides matching TRBD2. J was trimmed by 6 bases and V by 4 bases; bases with no gene match: 16. This CDR3 contains 16 residues. The V gene's germline CDR1 is SGDLS and CDR2 YYNGEE. The CDR3 sequence is CASSPYPAAGPVEQYV. The CDR3 DNA reads as TGTGCCAGCAGCCCCTACCCGGCAGCGGGACCCGTCGAGCAGTACGTC.

This chain connects TRBV24-1 to TRBJ1-2, with D hard to call. The CDR3 spans 13 residues. The V end lost 6 bases, the J end lost 5 bases, and 12 bases lay between the germline ends. Germline V lookup: CDR1 KGHDR, CDR2 SFDVKD. CDR3 in DNA: TGTGCCACCAGTCGAGGGAGGGCTTATGGCTACACCTTC. Its translation: CATSRGRAYGYTF.

The chain is built from TRBV4-1 and TRBJ2-3, with 11 bases fitting TRBD2. Germline trimming cut 3 bases from V and 2 bases from J; bases unmatched to any gene: 10. CDR1 MGHRA and CDR2 YSYEKL come from the germline V gene. The CDR3 consists of 18 residues. The CDR3 DNA sequence: TGCGCCAGCAGCCAGCCCCGGGGACTAGCGGAGTTCACAGATACGCAGTATTTT. Translated, it gives CASSQPRGLAEFTDTQYF.

The gene calls are TRBV6-5 and TRBJ2-3; D unclear. The CDR3 consists of 16 residues. In germline, CDR1 is MNHEY, CDR2 SVGAGI. The V end was cut by 0 bases, the J end by 1 base, with 11 bases between. The CDR3 sequence: CASSYSARVGTDTQYF. In DNA, the CDR3 is TGTGCCAGCAGTTACTCGGCTCGTGTGGGCACAGATACGCAGTATTTT.

This clone was seen only a few times. CDR3 amino acids: CASSEAAALLYSNQPQHF. The CDR3 bases are TGTGCCAGCAGTGAAGCGGCGGCCCTACTGTATAGCAATCAGCCCCAGCATTTT. This sequence joins TRBV2 and TRBJ1-5, with D hard to call. Germline CDR1 SNHLY, CDR2 FYNNEI. Trimming took 0 bases from V and 0 from J, leaving 15 bases between them. The CDR3 length is 18 residues. The whole variable domain, filled in from reference TRBV2 and TRBJ1-5, reads EPEVTQTPSHQVTQMGQEVILRCVPISNHLYFYWYRQILGQKVEFLVSFYNNEISEKSEIFDDQFSVERPDGSNFTLKIRSTKLEDSAMYFCASSEAAALLYSNQPQHFGDGTRLSIL.

In its sample, this clone was seen once. The rearrangement uses TRBV6-4 and TRBJ2-5; D may be TRBD1 (6 bases). V gave up 11 bases and J gave up 5 bases, with 21 bases separating them. Germline values: CDR1 MRHNA, CDR2 SNTAGT. This CDR3 is 14 amino acids long. This CDR3 reads CARAEGGAAETQYF. CDR3 DNA: TGTGCCCGTGCGGAAGGGGGTGCCGCGGAGACCCAGTACTTC.

The chain has TRBV5-4 and TRBJ2-6; D gene uncertain. Looked up from germline, CDR1 is SGHNT and CDR2 is YYREEE (reference sequence). This CDR3 spans 17 amino acids. V was pared by 0 bases and J by 0 bases, with 10 bases between. CDR3 protein: CASSLGTVSSGANVLTF. The DNA of the CDR3 is TGTGCCAGCAGCTTGGGAACAGTGAGCTCTGGGGCCAACGTCCTGACTTTC. The full variable domain, with the rest looked up from reference TRBV5-4 and TRBJ2-6, is ETGVTQSPTHLIKTRGQQVTLRCSSQSGHNTVSWYQQALGQGPQFIFQYYREEENGRGNFPPRFSGLQFPNYSSELNVNALELDDSALYLCASSLGTVSSGANVLTFGAGSRLTVL.

The chain combines TRBV5-1 with TRBJ2-7, with 10 bases fitting TRBD1. The length of the CDR3 is 15 residues. The germline CDR1 and CDR2 sequences are SGHRS and YFSETQ. Trimming removed 4 bases from V and 5 bases from J; junction bases left unmatched: 9. CDR3 DNA: TGCGCCAGCAGCCCGGGACAGGGGACCCTTGACGAGCAGTACTTC. It specifies CASSPGQGTLDEQYF.

The chain joins TRBV2 to TRBJ1-2; D is possibly TRBD1 (5 bases). Germline V CDR1 and CDR2: SNHLY, FYNNEI. There are 13 residues in the CDR3. The V end was cut by 6 bases, the J end by 4 bases, with 12 bases between. In DNA, the CDR3 is TGTGCCAGCAGCAGGGATTCGGTCTATGGCTACACCTTC. Its translation: CASSRDSVYGYTF.

The chain is built from TRBV6-6 and TRBJ1-1; D gene unclear. This CDR3 has 14 amino acids. V was shortened by 4 bases and J by 1 base, with 10 bases between the two germline ends. Looked up from germline, CDR1 is MNHNY and CDR2 is SVGAGI (reference sequence). The chain's CDR3 is CASSLDTSNTEAFF. CDR3 in DNA: TGTGCCAGCAGTTTAGACACCTCGAACACTGAAGCTTTCTTT.

The chain uses TRBV19 and TRBJ1-6; D gene unclear. Germline loops: CDR1 LNHDA, CDR2 SQIVND (reference sequence). CDR3 size: 10 residues. The CDR3 DNA reads TGTGGAAACGGGTATTCACCCCTCCACTTT. It specifies CGNGYSPLHF.

This chain connects TRBV7-7 to TRBJ2-5; TRBD2 aligns across 12 bases. The germline V gene has CDR1 SSHAT and CDR2 FNYEAQ (reference sequence). There are 18 residues in the CDR3. V lost 1 base to trimming and J lost 5 bases; unmatched junction nucleotides: 11. The CDR3 sequence is CASSLEPPSGGAWETQYF. The CDR3 DNA reads as TGTGCCAGCAGCTTAGAACCCCCTAGCGGGGGGGCCTGGGAGACCCAGTACTTC.

The chain uses TRBV6-5 and TRBJ2-7; a weak D match, TRBD1 (6 bases). Germline V lookup: CDR1 MNHEY, CDR2 SVGAGI. This CDR3 contains 13 residues. The V and J ends lost 5 bases and 4 bases respectively, with 12 bases between them. CDR3 nucleotides: TGTGCCAGCAGTCGGGACAACCTATACGAGCAGTACGTC. It is translated as CASSRDNLYEQYV.

This chain connects TRBV6-2 or TRBV6-3 to TRBJ2-2; perhaps TRBD1 as D (6 bases). CDR3 length equals 14 residues. Germline V gives CDR1 MNHEY, CDR2 SVGEGT. With 4 bases removed from V and 6 bases from J, the gap between germline ends came to 12 bases. The CDR3 nucleotides are TGTGCCAGCAGTTTACAGGGTTTGGCCGGGGAGCTGTTTTTT. Its translation: CASSLQGLAGELFF.

V and J are TRBV10-3 and TRBJ2-2; weak D call: TRBD1 (6 bases). Germline CDR1 is ENHRY and CDR2 is SYGVKD. V gave up 6 bases and J gave up 0 bases, with 11 bases separating them. The length of the CDR3 is 15 residues. CDR3 region: CAISPGQTNTGELFF. The CDR3 nucleotides are TGTGCCATCAGCCCCGGACAGACGAACACCGGGGAGCTGTTTTTT.

This clone has more than one count but fewer than ten. The rearrangement uses TRBV5-1 and TRBJ2-1, with TRBD2 as a possible D gene (5 bases). V lost 2 bases and J lost 8, with 14 bases in between. The CDR3 is 14 amino acids. Germline loops: CDR1 SGHRS, CDR2 YFSETQ. As DNA, the CDR3 is TGCGCCAGCAGCTTCAGGACCGGAGGATATGAGCAGTTCTTC. It encodes CASSFRTGGYEQFF.

The chain couples TRBV28 to TRBJ2-3, with unresolved D. There are 18 residues in the CDR3. The V end was cut by 2 bases, the J end by 0 bases, with 18 bases between. The germline V gene has CDR1 MDHEN and CDR2 SYDVKM. The DNA for the CDR3 is TGTGCCAGCAGTTTACGTCCTAGGATCATGTTGAGCACAGATACGCAGTATTTT. Translated, it gives CASSLRPRIMLSTDTQYF.

Worth noting for this clone: One junction end disagrees with the germline gene, perhaps due to a read error. V gene TRBV6-1 combines with J gene TRBJ1-1, with 7 nucleotides matching TRBD1. CDR3 length: 14 residues. Germline V CDR1 and CDR2: MNHNS, SASEGT. The CDR3 DNA reads as TGTGCCAGCAGGGAAGGGGGCCAGAACACTGAAGCTTTCTTT. The encoded protein is CASREGGQNTEAFF.

In this sample, this clone turned up a few times. The rearrangement links TRBV7-9 to TRBJ1-2; 9 nucleotides line up with TRBD1. CDR1 SEHNR and CDR2 FQNEAQ come from the germline V gene (reference sequence). This CDR3 is built from 12 residues. V trimming: 3 bases; J trimming: 8 bases; junction bases outside the gene matches: 1. CDR3 DNA sequence: TGTGCCAGCAGCTTCGGACAGGGGGGCTACACCTTC. Its translation is CASSFGQGGYTF.

This clone was counted once. CDR3 sequence reads: CASSSLAGGRETQYF. CDR3 coding DNA: TGTGCCAGCAGCTCACTAGCGGGGGGGCGAGAGACCCAGTACTTC. The chain recombines TRBV6-5 with TRBJ2-5, with TRBD2 matching over 13 bases. The CDR3 is made up of 15 amino acids. Germline V CDR1 and CDR2: MNHEY, SVGAGI. J was trimmed by 4 bases and V by 6 bases; bases with no gene match: 5.